This T cell receptor beta chain comes out of a study of a mutant IDH1 vaccine in newly diagnosed glioma. Across the whole study: Patients began vaccination 4-6 weeks after radiotherapy alone, or with temozolomide cycles. Treated patients showed a male proportion of around 62%, a female proportion of 37.5%, and a mean age of roughly 40 years.

The method was immunoSEQ multiplex PCR; TCRdb's version includes in-frame clones alone and lacks a portion of them. The sample shows about 54,000 clones, 75% to 90% of them seen only once. Remarks on this clone: Its target is unknown.

Time point indicated: week 23, last vaccination. Doses comprised 300 ug of mutant IDH1 20-mer peptide each, plus topical imiquimod. V lost 4 bases, J lost 7 bases, and 14 bases lay in between. Per the germline V gene, CDR1 is MNHNS and CDR2 is SASEGT. The CDR3 runs 14 residues. The rearrangement uses TRBV6-1 and TRBJ2-1; D is perhaps TRBD2 (6 bases). Specimen: PBMCs, collected from a glioma patient whose treatment included an IDH1 peptide vaccine. The source of this sequence is a man in his forties with glioma. CDR3 coding DNA: TGTGCCAGCAGTGGGGCGGGACTTTTAAATGAGCAGTTCTTC. Its translation is CASSGAGLLNEQFF.